These 24 T cell receptor beta chains were sequenced from one sample in a study of post-analysis software for immune sequencing data. General study findings and limits: Comparison of patients with controls showed roughly five TRBV segments more frequent in patients, TRBV5-6, TRBV5-1 and TRBV20-1 among them.

Prepared TCR beta cDNA libraries contained unique molecular identifiers. TCRdb re-analysed the PCR reads in MiXCR, keeping a single row per CDR3 protein. Found here are 430,000 or so distinct CDR3 sequences, 35% to 45% of them singletons; the top ten hold around 8%. No cognate antigen is known for these TCRs. Sequencing was done on a sample of blood. These receptors all come from a girl aged 2 to 10 with multiple sclerosis.

A few counts support this clonotype. The J gene is TRBJ2-5, the V gene TRBV12-3 or TRBV12-4; TRBD2 agrees at 8 bases. J was trimmed by 4 bases and V by 6 bases; bases with no gene match: 10. This CDR3 is built from 15 residues. The CDR3 region has the DNA TGTGCCAGCAGGTTGAGCGGGGGAACACTAGAGACCCAGTACTTC. It translates to CASRLSGGTLETQYF.

This chain uses TRBV20-1 with TRBJ1-4; 7 bases line up with TRBD1. CDR3 size: 15 residues. Germline CDR1 is DFQATT and CDR2 is SNEGSKA (reference sequence). The junction had 9 bases not matched to a gene; V was cut back by 3 bases and J by 5 bases. CDR3 loop: CSASRRQGKNEKLFF. DNA of the CDR3: TGCAGTGCTAGCCGAAGACAGGGCAAAAATGAAAAACTGTTTTTT.

This clonotype was found a few times. J is TRBJ2-7 and V is TRBV20-1; D may be TRBD1 (6 bases). This CDR3 comprises 12 residues. The V gene's germline CDR1 is DFQATT and CDR2 SNEGSKA (reference sequence). Trimming pared 4 bases from V and 2 bases from J, leaving 9 bases between. The CDR3 spells CSAITGPYEQYF. CDR3 nucleotide sequence: TGCAGTGCTATCACAGGGCCCTACGAGCAGTACTTC.

Only a few counts were recorded for this clonotype. V gene TRBV10-2 combines with J gene TRBJ2-1, with 12 nucleotides matching TRBD2. J gave up 10 bases and V 8 bases, and 9 bases lay outside the gene matches. Germline CDR1 WSHSY, CDR2 SAAADI. This CDR3 spans 14 amino acids. The CDR3 DNA is TGCGCCAGCCATCTAGCGGGAGGGATTGGAGAGCAGTTCTTC. This sequence encodes CASHLAGGIGEQFF.

This rearrangement joins TRBV5-1 to TRBJ2-1; 11 nucleotides align to TRBD2. This CDR3 is 17 amino acids long. V shed 2 bases, J shed 9 bases, and the junction held 13 bases outside the gene matches. Germline V lookup: CDR1 SGHRS, CDR2 YFSETQ. The CDR3: CASSLRILGTSGSEQFF. For the CDR3, the DNA is TGCGCCAGCAGCTTAAGAATACTCGGGACTAGCGGTAGTGAGCAGTTCTTC.

This clonotype turned up a few times. The chain joins TRBV20-1 to TRBJ1-6; 7 nucleotides agree with TRBD1. The length of the CDR3 is 15 residues. V shed 0 bases and J 6 bases; nucleotides not matched to a gene: 5. Germline V lookup: CDR1 DFQATT, CDR2 SNEGSKA (reference sequence). The CDR3 sequence is CSARDRRQGNSPLHF. Written as DNA, the CDR3 is TGCAGTGCTAGAGATCGGCGACAGGGTAATTCACCCCTCCACTTT.

This clonotype was counted between two and nine times. V usage is TRBV6-1 and J usage is TRBJ2-7, with 13 nucleotides matching TRBD2. Germline trimming cut 10 bases from V and 2 bases from J; bases unmatched to any gene: 14. CDR3 size: 17 residues. The germline V gene has CDR1 MNHNS and CDR2 SASEGT. CDR3: CATAGTSGIPVTYEQYF. CDR3 DNA: TGTGCCACAGCAGGGACTAGCGGGATCCCCGTCACCTACGAGCAGTACTTC.

With respect to this clonotype: The junction and the germline gene differ at one end; a read error may be behind it. The chain joins TRBV7-7 to TRBJ2-5, with 11 bases matching TRBD1. The CDR3 extends over 14 amino acids. Per germline, CDR1 SSHAT and CDR2 FNYEAQ (reference sequence). CDR3 in amino acids: CASSPDGQGATQYF. CDR3 nucleotides: TGTGCTAGCAGCCCAGATGGACAGGGGGCGACCCAGTACTTC.

This clonotype was seen more than once but under ten times. The chain couples TRBV20-1 to TRBJ2-7, with D hard to call. In germline, CDR1 is DFQATT, CDR2 SNEGSKA (reference sequence). The V end was cut by 1 base, the J end by 0 bases, with 10 bases between. This CDR3 comprises 14 residues. The DNA of the CDR3 is TGCAGTGCTAGAGTACCGATTAGCTCCTACGAGCAGTACTTC. It translates to CSARVPISSYEQYF.

This clonotype has a count of ten or more. At one end, the junction sequence differs from germline, possibly due to a read error. This sequence joins TRBV6-6 and TRBJ2-3; D perhaps matches TRBD1 (5 bases). Germline V CDR1 and CDR2: MNHNY, SVGAGI (reference sequence). The CDR3 spans 15 residues. CDR3 sequence (DNA): TGTGCTAGCAGCCCTGGACAAGGGGGCACAGATACGCAGTATTTT. Translating gives CASSPGQGGTDTQYF.

DNA of the CDR3: TGTGCCATCAGTGAGACCCCCGGACAGGGCGTCCTGACTTTC. It specifies CAISETPGQGVLTF. The gene calls are TRBV10-3 and TRBJ2-6; 8 bases match TRBD1. The V segment lost 2 bases and the J segment 12 bases; nucleotides outside the gene matches: 6. CDR1 and CDR2 (germline): ENHRY, SYGVKD. The length of the CDR3 is 14 residues.

In DNA, the CDR3 is TGTGCCAGCAGCCAGCGGCTAGCGGGAGAGTCAGATACGCAGTATTTT. Protein product: CASSQRLAGESDTQYF. The V and J genes are TRBV3-1 and TRBJ2-3, with 10 bases matching TRBD2. Germline V gene data show CDR1 as LGHDT and CDR2 as YNNKEL (reference sequence). The CDR3 extends over 16 amino acids. With 3 bases clipped from V and 4 bases from J, the junction kept 7 bases outside the gene matches.

To note about this clonotype: A read error may produce the germline difference seen at one junction end. The chain combines TRBV5-1 with TRBJ2-6; weak D call: TRBD1 (5 bases). Germline CDR1 SGHRS, CDR2 YFSETQ. This CDR3 is built from 16 residues. Here the CDR3 reads CASSLPRWAGANVRTF. CDR3 coding DNA: TGCGCCAGCAGCCTTCCGCGTTGGGCTGGGGCCAACGTCCGGACTTTC.

The rearrangement joins TRBV6-5 to TRBJ2-7; D is uncertain. This CDR3 region has 15 residues. In germline, CDR1 is MNHEY, CDR2 SVGAGI. V lost 0 bases and J lost 5, with 14 bases in between. CDR3 protein: CASSYSTRSRNEQYF. CDR3 in DNA: TGTGCCAGCAGTTACTCGACCAGGAGCCGGAACGAGCAGTACTTC.

Concerning this clonotype itself: Since the CDR3 does not end with the conserved phenylalanine or tryptophan, this likely comes from a read error. V usage is TRBV20-1 and J usage is TRBJ2-7; 8 bases agree with TRBD2. Germline CDR1 DFQATT, CDR2 SNEGSKA (reference sequence). With 6 bases clipped from V and 5 bases from J, the junction kept 12 bases outside the gene matches. CDR3 length equals 14 residues. CDR3 loop: CSAHLAGLVHEQYC. DNA for the CDR3: TGCAGTGCCCACTTAGCGGGATTAGTCCACGAGCAGTACTGC.

The chain recombines TRBV3-1 with TRBJ2-5; 7 nucleotides match TRBD1. Germline V CDR1 and CDR2: LGHDT, YNNKEL (reference sequence). This CDR3 comprises 15 residues. Trimming cost V 4 bases and J 5 bases; bases outside gene matches: 10. CDR3 sequence (DNA): TGTGCCAGCAGCCTTGCAGGGGGTGAGGGGGAGACCCAGTACTTC. As protein: CASSLAGGEGETQYF.

With regard to this clonotype: An end of the junction differs from the germline gene, which may be a read error. J is TRBJ2-3 and V is TRBV7-2; 9 nucleotides line up with TRBD2. The CDR3 sequence is 14 residues long. Germline loops: CDR1 SGHTA, CDR2 FQGNSA. CDR3 sequence (DNA): TGTGCCAGCAGCCCACTAGCGGGCACAGATACGCCGTATTTT. Its translation is CASSPLAGTDTPYF.

The genes are TRBV25-1 and TRBJ2-7; D is ambiguous. CDR1 MGHDK and CDR2 SYGVNS come from the germline V gene. V shed 1 base and J shed 6 bases, with 13 bases lying between them. The CDR3 spans 14 residues. CDR3: CASSESNIWGEQYF. CDR3 coding DNA: TGTGCCAGCAGTGAATCTAACATCTGGGGCGAGCAGTACTTC.

This clonotype has a handful of counts. The chain links TRBV12-5 to TRBJ2-6, with a possible D match to TRBD2 (7 bases). V shed 7 bases and J shed 5 bases, with 18 bases lying between them. CDR3 size: 16 residues. Germline assignment: CDR1 LGHNT and CDR2 FRNRAP. The CDR3 sequence is CASVASGGHWANVLTF. The DNA for the CDR3 is TGTGCTAGTGTCGCCTCGGGGGGCCATTGGGCCAACGTCCTGACTTTC.

The chain is built from TRBV20-1 and TRBJ1-4, with TRBD1 identical over 8 bases. CDR1 is DFQATT, CDR2 SNEGSKA, per germline (reference sequence). The CDR3 sequence is 13 residues long. V lost 6 bases and J lost 7; bases outside the gene matches: 7. The CDR3 region has the DNA TGCAGTGCACCAGACAGGGGTCTTGAAAAACTGTTTTTT. It specifies CSAPDRGLEKLFF.

In the case of this clonotype: A read error may produce the germline difference seen at one junction end. The chain combines TRBV7-7 with TRBJ2-4; 10 positions match TRBD2. The J call may be faulty, since TRBJ2-7 better matches the DNA end. The germline gives CDR1 SSHAT, CDR2 FNYEAQ (reference sequence). The CDR3 sequence is 14 residues long. The CDR3 nucleotides read TGTGCTAGCAGCCCCATAGCGGGAGGAGGCGAGCAGTACTTC. Amino acid sequence: CASSPIAGGGEQYF.

With respect to this clonotype: As the CDR3 is not closed by the conserved phenylalanine or tryptophan, this likely results from a read error. The chain couples TRBV7-8 to TRBJ1-5; D not certain. CDR3 length equals 17 residues. V was clipped by 3 bases and J by 0 bases, with 15 bases between them. Germline V lookup: CDR1 SGHVS, CDR2 FQNEAQ. The CDR3, as DNA: TGTGCCAGCAGCTTGATAACCCCAGGATATAGCAATCAGCCCCAGCATCTT. It specifies CASSLITPGYSNQPQHL.

This clonotype was observed a few times. V gene TRBV7-2 combines with J gene TRBJ1-2; D unresolved. CDR1 and CDR2 (germline): SGHTA, FQGNSA. The CDR3 contains 15 residues. The V gene lost 0 bases and the J gene lost 4 bases, with 12 bases spanning the gap. In nucleotides, the CDR3 is TGTGCCAGCAGCTTAGCGGAGCACCCGGCCTATGGCTACACCTTC. Translated: CASSLAEHPAYGYTF.

The chain recombines TRBV12-3 or TRBV12-4 with TRBJ2-3; D remains unclear. CDR3 length equals 14 residues. With 3 bases removed from V and 0 bases from J, the gap between germline ends came to 7 bases. The CDR3: CASSFALSTDTQYF. CDR3 bases: TGTGCCAGCAGTTTTGCTCTCAGCACAGATACGCAGTATTTT.